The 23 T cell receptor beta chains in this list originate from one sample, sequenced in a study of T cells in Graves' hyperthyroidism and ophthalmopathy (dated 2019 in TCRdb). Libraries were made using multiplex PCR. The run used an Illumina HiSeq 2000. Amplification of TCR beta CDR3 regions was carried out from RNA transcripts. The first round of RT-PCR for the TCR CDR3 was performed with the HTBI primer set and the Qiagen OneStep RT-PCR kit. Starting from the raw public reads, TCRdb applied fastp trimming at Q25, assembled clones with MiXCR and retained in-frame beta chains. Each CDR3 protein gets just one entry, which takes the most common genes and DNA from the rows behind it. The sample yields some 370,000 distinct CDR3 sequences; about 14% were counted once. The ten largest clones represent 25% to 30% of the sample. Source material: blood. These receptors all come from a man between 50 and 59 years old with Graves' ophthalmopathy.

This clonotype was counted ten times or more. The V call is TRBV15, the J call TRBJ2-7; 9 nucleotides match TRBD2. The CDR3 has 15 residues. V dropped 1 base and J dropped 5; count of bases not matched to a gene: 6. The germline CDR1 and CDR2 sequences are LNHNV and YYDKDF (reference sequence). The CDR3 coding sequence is TGTGCCACCAGCAGAGGAAGCGGGAGGTTCGACGAGCAGTACTTC. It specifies CATSRGSGRFDEQYF. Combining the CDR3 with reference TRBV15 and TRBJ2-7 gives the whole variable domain DAMVIQNPRYQVTQFGKPVTLSCSQTLNHNVMYWYQQKSSQAPKLLFHYYDKDFNNEADTPDNFQSRRPNTSFCFLDIRSPGLGDTAMYLCATSRGSGRFDEQYFGPGTRLTVT.

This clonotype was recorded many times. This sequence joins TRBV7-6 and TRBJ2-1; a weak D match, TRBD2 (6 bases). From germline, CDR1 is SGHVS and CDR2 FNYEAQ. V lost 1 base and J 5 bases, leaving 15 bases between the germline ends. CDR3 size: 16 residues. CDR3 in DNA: TGTGCCAGCAGCTTAGTTCTTGCCGGAGGGAACAATGAGCAGTTCTTC. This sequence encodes CASSLVLAGGNNEQFF.

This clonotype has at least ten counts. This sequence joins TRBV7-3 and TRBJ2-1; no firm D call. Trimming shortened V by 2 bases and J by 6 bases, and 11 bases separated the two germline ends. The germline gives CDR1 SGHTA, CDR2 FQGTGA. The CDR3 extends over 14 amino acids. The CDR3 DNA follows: TGTGCCAGCAGCTTATCCCTGATGATCAATGAGCAGTTCTTC. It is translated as CASSLSLMINEQFF.

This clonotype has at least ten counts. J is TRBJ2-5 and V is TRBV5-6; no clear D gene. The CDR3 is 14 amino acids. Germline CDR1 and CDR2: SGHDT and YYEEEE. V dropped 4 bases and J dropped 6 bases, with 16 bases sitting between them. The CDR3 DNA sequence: TGTGCCAGCAGCCCCCCCCGTTCCAGGCAGACCCAGTACTTC. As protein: CASSPPRSRQTQYF. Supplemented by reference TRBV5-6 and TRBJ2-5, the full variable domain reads DAGVTQSPTHLIKTRGQQVTLRCSPKSGHDTVSWYQQALGQGPQFIFQYYEEEERQRGNFPDRFSGHQFPNYSSELNVNALLLGDSALYLCASSPPRSRQTQYFGPGTRLLVL.

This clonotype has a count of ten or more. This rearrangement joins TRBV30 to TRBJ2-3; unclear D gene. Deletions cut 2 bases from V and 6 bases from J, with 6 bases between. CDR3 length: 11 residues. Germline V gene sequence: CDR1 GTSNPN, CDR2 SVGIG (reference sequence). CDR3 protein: CAWSFGDTQYF. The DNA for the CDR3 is TGTGCCTGGAGTTTTGGGGATACGCAGTATTTT. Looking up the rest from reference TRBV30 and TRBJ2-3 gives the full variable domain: SQTIHQWPATLVQPVGSPLSLECTVEGTSNPNLYWYRQAAGRGLQLLFYSVGIGQISSEVPQNLSASRPQDRQFILSSKKLLLSDSGFYLCAWSFGDTQYFGPGTRLTVL.

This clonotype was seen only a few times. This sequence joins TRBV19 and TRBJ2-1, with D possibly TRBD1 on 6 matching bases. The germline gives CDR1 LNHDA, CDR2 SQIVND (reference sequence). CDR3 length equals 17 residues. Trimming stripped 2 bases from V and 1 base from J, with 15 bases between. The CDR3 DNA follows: TGTGCCAGTAGTATACAGGGACATTTCGGGTCCTACAATGAGCAGTTCTTC. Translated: CASSIQGHFGSYNEQFF.

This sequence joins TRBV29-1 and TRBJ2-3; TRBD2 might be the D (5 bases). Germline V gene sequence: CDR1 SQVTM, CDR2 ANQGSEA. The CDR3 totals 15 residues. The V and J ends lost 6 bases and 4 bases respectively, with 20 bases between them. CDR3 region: CSVQKLAMGPDTQYF. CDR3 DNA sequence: TGCAGCGTCCAAAAGTTAGCGATGGGTCCAGATACGCAGTATTTT.

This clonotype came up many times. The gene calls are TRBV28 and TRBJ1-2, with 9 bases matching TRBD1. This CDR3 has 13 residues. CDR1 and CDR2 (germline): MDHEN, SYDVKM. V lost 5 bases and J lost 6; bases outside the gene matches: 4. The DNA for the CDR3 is TGTGCCAGCAGTACGGGGACAGGGAATGGCTACACCTTC. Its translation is CASSTGTGNGYTF.

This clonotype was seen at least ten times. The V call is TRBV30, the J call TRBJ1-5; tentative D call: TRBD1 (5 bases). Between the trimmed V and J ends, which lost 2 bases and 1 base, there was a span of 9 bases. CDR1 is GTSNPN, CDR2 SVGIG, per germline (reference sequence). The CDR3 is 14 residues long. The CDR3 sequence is CAWSYWDSNQPQHF. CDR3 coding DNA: TGTGCCTGGAGTTATTGGGACAGCAATCAGCCCCAGCATTTT.

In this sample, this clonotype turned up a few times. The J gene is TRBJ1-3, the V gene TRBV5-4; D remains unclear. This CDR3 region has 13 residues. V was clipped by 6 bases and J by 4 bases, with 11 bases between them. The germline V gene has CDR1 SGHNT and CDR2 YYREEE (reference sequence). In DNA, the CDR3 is TGTGCCAGCACCACCCAGGCAGGAAACACCATATATTTT. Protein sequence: CASTTQAGNTIYF.

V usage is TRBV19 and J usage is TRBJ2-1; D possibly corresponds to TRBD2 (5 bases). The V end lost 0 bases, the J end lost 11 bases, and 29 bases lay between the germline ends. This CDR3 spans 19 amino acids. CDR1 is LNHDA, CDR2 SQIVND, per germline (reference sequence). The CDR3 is CASSIDPPGSGRVGNQQFF. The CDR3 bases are TGTGCCAGTAGTATAGATCCCCCCGGATCCGGGCGGGTGGGGAATCAGCAGTTCTTC.

The CDR3 spells CASSYEGLAGMVNEQFF. CDR3 nucleotides: TGTGCCAGCAGTTACGAAGGACTAGCGGGAATGGTCAATGAGCAGTTCTTC. The rearrangement links TRBV6-5 to TRBJ2-1, with 12 nucleotides matching TRBD2. Per the germline V gene, CDR1 is MNHEY and CDR2 is SVGAGI. This CDR3 is built from 17 residues. After removal of 2 bases from V and 6 bases from J, the junction contained 8 bases not matched to a gene.

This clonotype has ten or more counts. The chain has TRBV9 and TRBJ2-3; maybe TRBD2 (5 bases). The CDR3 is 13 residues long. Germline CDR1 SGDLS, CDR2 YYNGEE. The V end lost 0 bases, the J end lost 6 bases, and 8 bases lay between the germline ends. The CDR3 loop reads CASSVGRFDTQYF. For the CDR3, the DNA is TGTGCCAGCAGCGTAGGGAGGTTCGATACGCAGTATTTT.

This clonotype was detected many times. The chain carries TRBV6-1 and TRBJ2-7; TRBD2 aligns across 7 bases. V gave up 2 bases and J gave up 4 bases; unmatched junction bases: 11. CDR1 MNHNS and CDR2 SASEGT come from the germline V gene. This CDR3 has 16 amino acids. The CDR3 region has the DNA TGTGCCAGCAGTGAAACATTTAGCGGGTCTCTTTACGAGCAGTACTTC. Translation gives CASSETFSGSLYEQYF.

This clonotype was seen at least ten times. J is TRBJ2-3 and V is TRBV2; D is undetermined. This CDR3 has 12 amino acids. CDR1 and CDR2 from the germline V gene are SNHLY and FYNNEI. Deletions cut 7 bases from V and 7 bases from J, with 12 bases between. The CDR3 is CASKIFEHTQYF. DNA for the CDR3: TGTGCCAGCAAGATCTTCGAGCATACGCAGTATTTT. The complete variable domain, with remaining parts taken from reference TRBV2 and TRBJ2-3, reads EPEVTQTPSHQVTQMGQEVILRCVPISNHLYFYWYRQILGQKVEFLVSFYNNEISEKSEIFDDQFSVERPDGSNFTLKIRSTKLEDSAMYFCASKIFEHTQYFGPGTRLTVL.

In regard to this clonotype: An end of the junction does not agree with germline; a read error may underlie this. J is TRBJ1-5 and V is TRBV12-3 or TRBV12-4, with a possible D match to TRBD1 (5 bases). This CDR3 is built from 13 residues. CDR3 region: CTSSQGGAQPQHF. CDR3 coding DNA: TGTACCAGCAGCCAGGGTGGGGCCCAGCCCCAGCATTTT.

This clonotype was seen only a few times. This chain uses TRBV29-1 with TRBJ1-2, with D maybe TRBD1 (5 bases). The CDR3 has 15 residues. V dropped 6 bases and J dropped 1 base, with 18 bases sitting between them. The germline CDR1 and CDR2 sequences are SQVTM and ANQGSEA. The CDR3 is CSVGSPGRDNYGYTF. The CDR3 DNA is TGCAGCGTGGGTTCTCCGGGACGGGATAACTATGGCTACACCTTC.

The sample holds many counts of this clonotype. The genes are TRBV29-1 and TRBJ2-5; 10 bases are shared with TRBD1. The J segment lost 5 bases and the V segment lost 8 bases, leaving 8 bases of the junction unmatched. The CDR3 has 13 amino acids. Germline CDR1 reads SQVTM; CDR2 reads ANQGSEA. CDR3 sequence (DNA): TGCAGCACCCGACAGGGGGCATCGGAGACCCAGTACTTC. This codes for CSTRQGASETQYF. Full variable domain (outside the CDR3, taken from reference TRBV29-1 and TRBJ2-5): SAVISQKPSRDICQRGTSLTIQCQVDSQVTMMFWYRQQPGQSLTLIATANQGSEATYESGFVIDKFPISRPNLTFSTLTVSNMSPEDSSIYLCSTRQGASETQYFGPGTRLLVL.

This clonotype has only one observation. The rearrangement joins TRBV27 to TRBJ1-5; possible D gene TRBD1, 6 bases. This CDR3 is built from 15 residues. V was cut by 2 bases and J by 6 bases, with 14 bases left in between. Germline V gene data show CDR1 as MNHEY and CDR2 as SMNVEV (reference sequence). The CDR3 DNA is TGTGCCAGCAGTTTAAGCAGGGGAGAAGGTCAGCCCCAGCATTTT. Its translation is CASSLSRGEGQPQHF.

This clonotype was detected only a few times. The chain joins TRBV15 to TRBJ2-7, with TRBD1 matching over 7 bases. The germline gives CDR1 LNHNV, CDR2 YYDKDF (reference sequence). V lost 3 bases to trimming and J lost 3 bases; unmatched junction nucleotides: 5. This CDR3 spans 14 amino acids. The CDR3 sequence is CATSSTGTDYEQYF. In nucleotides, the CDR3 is TGTGCCACCAGCAGCACAGGGACAGACTACGAGCAGTACTTC. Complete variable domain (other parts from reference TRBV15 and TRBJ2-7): DAMVIQNPRYQVTQFGKPVTLSCSQTLNHNVMYWYQQKSSQAPKLLFHYYDKDFNNEADTPDNFQSRRPNTSFCFLDIRSPGLGDTAMYLCATSSTGTDYEQYFGPGTRLTVT.

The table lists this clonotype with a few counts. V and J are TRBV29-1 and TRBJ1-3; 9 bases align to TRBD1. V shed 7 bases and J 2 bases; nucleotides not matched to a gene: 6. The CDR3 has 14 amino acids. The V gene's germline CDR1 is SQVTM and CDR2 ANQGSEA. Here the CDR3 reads CSAGQGKAGNTIYF. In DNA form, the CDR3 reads TGCAGCGCCGGACAGGGGAAAGCTGGAAACACCATATATTTT.

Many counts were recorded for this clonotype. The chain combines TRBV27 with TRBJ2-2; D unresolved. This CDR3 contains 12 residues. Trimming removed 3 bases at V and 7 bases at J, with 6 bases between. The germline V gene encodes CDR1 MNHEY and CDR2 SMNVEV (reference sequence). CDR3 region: CASSFRGGELFF. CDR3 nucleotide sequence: TGTGCCAGCAGTTTCCGCGGCGGGGAGCTGTTTTTT.

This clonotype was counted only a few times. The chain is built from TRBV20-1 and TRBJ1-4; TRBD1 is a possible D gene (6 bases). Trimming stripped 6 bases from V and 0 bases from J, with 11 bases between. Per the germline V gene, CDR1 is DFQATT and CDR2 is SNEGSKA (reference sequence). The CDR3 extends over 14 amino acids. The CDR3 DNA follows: TGCAGTGCCGCACGGGGGCCAACTAATGAAAAACTGTTTTTT. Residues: CSAARGPTNEKLFF.